The rows below give T cell receptor beta chains drawn from one sample of a study of blood T cell repertoires in COVID-19. Clones were read by immunoSEQ multiplex PCR, and TCRdb kept only the in-frame ones, dropping some. This table holds some 170,000 clones, over 70% found once. Sequencing was done on a sample of peripheral blood. The receptors were sampled from a woman at least 80 years old with active or convalescent COVID-19. CDR3s include the opening cysteine and the closing phenylalanine or tryptophan. D genes are given only for firm matches. Size values are once, few and many counts, or a class for expanded clones, and some rows have none.

CDR3: CASSLAIGQGVYEQYF
DNA: TGTGCCAGCAGCTTGGCTATCGGGCAGGGCGTCTACGAGCAGTACTTC
size: .
V: TRBV5-5
J: TRBJ2-7
D: .

CDR3: CASSPIRDRGRPRNIQYF
DNA: TGTGCCAGCAGCCCAATCCGGGACAGGGGGCGACCACGAAACATTCAGTACTTC
size: .
V: TRBV11-2
J: TRBJ2-4
D: TRBD1

CDR3: CASSPGQGLDEKLFF
DNA: TGTGCCAGCAGCCCCGGACAGGGCCTCGACGAAAAACTGTTTTTT
size: .
V: TRBV7-2
J: TRBJ1-4
D: TRBD1

CDR3: CASSLDGVSYNEQFF
DNA: TGCGCCAGCAGCTTGGACGGAGTTTCCTACAATGAGCAGTTCTTC
size: .
V: TRBV5-1
J: TRBJ2-1
D: .

CDR3: CASSLRLTDTQYF
DNA: TGTGCCAGCAGCTTGCGTCTCACAGATACGCAGTATTTT
size: .
V: TRBV13
J: TRBJ2-3
D: .

CDR3: CSVVGAPAYNEQFF
DNA: TGCAGCGTTGTGGGGGCCCCGGCCTACAATGAGCAGTTCTTC
size: .
V: TRBV29-1
J: TRBJ2-1
D: .

CDR3: CASSLSPRGGYGYTF
DNA: TGTGCCAGCAGTTTATCGCCTAGGGGTGGCTATGGCTACACCTTC
size: .
V: TRBV27
J: TRBJ1-2
D: .

CDR3: CASSQDRTSHNEQFF
DNA: TGTGCCAGCAGCCAAGATCGGACTAGCCACAATGAGCAGTTCTTC
size: .
V: TRBV3-1/TRBV3-2
J: TRBJ2-1
D: TRBD2

CDR3: CASSATGNGNTIYF
DNA: TGTGCCAGCTCCGCGACAGGGAACGGAAACACCATATATTTT
size: .
V: TRBV18
J: TRBJ1-3
D: TRBD1

CDR3: CASSYSDYLEGGAQHF
DNA: TGTGCCAGCAGTTACTCCGACTACCTCGAGGGCGGGGCCCAGCATTTT
size: .
V: TRBV6-5
J: TRBJ1-5
D: .

CDR3: CATVAAGANYGYTF
DNA: TGTGCTACAGTGGCGGCAGGGGCTAACTATGGCTACACCTTC
size: .
V: TRBV10-3
J: TRBJ1-2
D: .

CDR3: CASSLRAGGGNTIYF
DNA: TGTGCCAGCAGCTTGCGAGCGGGCGGTGGAAACACCATATATTTT
size: .
V: TRBV5-5
J: TRBJ1-3
D: .

CDR3: CASSFVTSGLNEQFF
DNA: TGTGCCAGCAGCTTCGTGACTAGCGGGTTGAATGAGCAGTTCTTC
size: once
V: TRBV11-3
J: TRBJ2-1
D: TRBD2

CDR3: CASSQVTRGAGNTIYF
DNA: TGTGCCAGCAGCCAAGTAACCCGGGGGGCGGGAAACACCATATATTTT
size: .
V: TRBV3-1/TRBV3-2
J: TRBJ1-3
D: .

CDR3: CATGGAMNTEAFF
DNA: TGTGCCACCGGGGGGGCTATGAACACTGAAGCTTTCTTT
size: .
V: TRBV10-3
J: TRBJ1-1
D: .

CDR3: CASSQDQKETQYF
DNA: TGTGCCAGCAGCCAAGACCAGAAAGAGACCCAGTACTTC
size: .
V: TRBV4-2
J: TRBJ2-5
D: .

CDR3: CASSPGQGINQPQHF
DNA: TGTGCCAGCAGCCCGGGACAGGGAATCAATCAGCCCCAGCATTTT
size: .
V: TRBV3-1/TRBV3-2
J: TRBJ1-5
D: TRBD1

CDR3: CASSGASRETQYF
DNA: TGTGCCAGCAGTGGGGCTAGCAGAGAGACCCAGTACTTC
size: .
V: TRBV2
J: TRBJ2-5
D: .

CDR3: CASSPSGGNEQFF
DNA: TGTGCCAGCAGCCCCTCGGGGGGCAATGAGCAGTTCTTC
size: .
V: TRBV9
J: TRBJ2-1
D: TRBD2

CDR3: CASSESTVTIYEQYF
DNA: TGTGCCAGCAGTGAATCAACGGTCACTATCTACGAGCAGTACTTC
size: .
V: TRBV25-1
J: TRBJ2-7
D: .

CDR3: CASSHLPLAGGLAKNIQYF
DNA: TGTGCCAGCAGCCATCTCCCATTAGCGGGGGGATTAGCCAAAAACATTCAGTACTTC
size: .
V: TRBV7-2
J: TRBJ2-4
D: TRBD2

CDR3: CASSGGTGESQEQFF
DNA: TGCGCCAGCAGCGGAGGGACAGGGGAGAGTCAGGAGCAGTTCTTC
size: .
V: TRBV5-1
J: TRBJ2-1
D: TRBD1

CDR3: CASSLRYEGNQPQHF
DNA: TGCGCCAGCAGCCTCCGATACGAGGGCAATCAGCCCCAGCATTTT
size: .
V: TRBV4-3
J: TRBJ1-5
D: .

CDR3: CASGSGVNQPQHF
DNA: TGTGCCAGCGGGTCAGGGGTGAATCAGCCCCAGCATTTT
size: .
V: TRBV6-6
J: TRBJ1-5
D: .

CDR3: CASSPGQGAGETQYF
DNA: TGTGCCAGCTCACCAGGCCAGGGGGCAGGAGAGACCCAGTACTTC
size: .
V: TRBV18
J: TRBJ2-5
D: TRBD1

CDR3: CASSLAIQGPTGNTIYF
DNA: TGTGCCAGCAGCTTAGCGATACAGGGGCCCACTGGAAACACCATATATTTT
size: .
V: TRBV11-2
J: TRBJ1-3
D: TRBD1

CDR3: CASSLIDRGGNTIYF
DNA: TGTGCCAGCAGCTTAATAGACAGGGGGGGAAACACCATATATTTT
size: .
V: TRBV11-2
J: TRBJ1-3
D: TRBD1

CDR3: CASSQGWGQSLSGANVLTF
DNA: TGTGCCAGCAGCCAGGGCTGGGGACAGTCTTTATCTGGGGCCAACGTCCTGACTTTC
size: few
V: TRBV7-8
J: TRBJ2-6
D: TRBD1

CDR3: CASSLRRVGDGYTF
DNA: TGTGCCAGCAGTCTCCGCAGGGTAGGGGATGGCTACACCTTC
size: .
V: TRBV7-9
J: TRBJ1-2
D: .

CDR3: CATSDSGTGPEQFF
DNA: TGTGCCACCAGTGATTCGGGGACAGGGCCTGAGCAGTTCTTC
size: .
V: TRBV24-1
J: TRBJ2-1
D: TRBD1

CDR3: CASTPGQGRTEAFF
DNA: TGTGCCAGCACCCCGGGACAGGGGAGGACTGAAGCTTTCTTT
size: .
V: TRBV27
J: TRBJ1-1
D: TRBD1

CDR3: CATLRDYYGYTF
DNA: TGTGCCACCCTTAGGGACTACTATGGCTACACCTTC
size: .
V: TRBV7-9
J: TRBJ1-2
D: .

CDR3: CAWSVRRGATEAFF
DNA: TGTGCCTGGAGTGTGAGGCGGGGAGCCACTGAAGCTTTCTTT
size: once
V: TRBV30
J: TRBJ1-1
D: .

CDR3: CASSLQANQPQHF
DNA: TGTGCCAGCAGCTTACAGGCGAATCAGCCCCAGCATTTT
size: .
V: TRBV7-9
J: TRBJ1-5
D: .

CDR3: CASSVGENYGYTF
DNA: TGTGCCAGCAGCGTCGGGGAAAACTATGGCTACACCTTC
size: .
V: TRBV9
J: TRBJ1-2
D: .

CDR3: CASSLDRDLTDTQYF
DNA: TGTGCCAGCAGTTTGGACAGGGATCTCACAGATACGCAGTATTTT
size: few
V: TRBV6-5
J: TRBJ2-3
D: TRBD1

CDR3: CASSYSRAGGSYGYTF
DNA: TGTGCCAGCAGTTACTCGAGGGCAGGGGGGAGCTATGGCTACACCTTC
size: once
V: TRBV6-2/TRBV6-3
J: TRBJ1-2
D: TRBD1

CDR3: CASSLYGTEAFF
DNA: TGTGCCAGCAGCTTATACGGCACTGAAGCTTTCTTT
size: .
V: TRBV5-5
J: TRBJ1-1
D: .

CDR3: CASSSGARGTDTQYF
DNA: TGTGCCAGCAGCTCAGGGGCGCGGGGCACAGATACGCAGTATTTT
size: .
V: TRBV13
J: TRBJ2-3
D: .

CDR3: CASSPGGQEETQYF
DNA: TGCGCCAGCAGCCCGGGGGGCCAGGAAGAGACCCAGTACTTC
size: .
V: TRBV5-1
J: TRBJ2-5
D: .

CDR3: CASTLSGTENEKLFF
DNA: TGTGCCAGCACCCTTTCAGGGACAGAGAATGAAAAACTGTTTTTT
size: .
V: TRBV28
J: TRBJ1-4
D: TRBD1

CDR3: CASRLWTGPMDSPLHF
DNA: TGTGCCAGCAGACTCTGGACAGGGCCTATGGATTCACCCCTCCACTTT
size: .
V: TRBV5-6
J: TRBJ1-6
D: TRBD1

CDR3: CASSLAQASFLGVLTF
DNA: TGTGCCAGCAGCTTAGCTCAGGCCTCCTTTTTAGGCGTCCTGACTTTC
size: .
V: TRBV7-2
J: TRBJ2-6
D: .

CDR3: CARSPQNRVSYGYTF
DNA: TGTGCCAGAAGCCCCCAAAACAGGGTGTCCTATGGCTACACCTTC
size: .
V: TRBV5-3
J: TRBJ1-2
D: .

CDR3: CASSLVGSNTEAFF
DNA: TGCGCCAGCAGCTTGGTCGGTTCGAACACTGAAGCTTTCTTT
size: .
V: TRBV5-1
J: TRBJ1-1
D: .

CDR3: CASSPDSSPEAFF
DNA: TGTGCCAGCTCACCCGACTCGAGCCCTGAAGCTTTCTTT
size: .
V: TRBV18
J: TRBJ1-1
D: .

CDR3: CASMGPIWTEAFF
DNA: TGTGCCAGTATGGGGCCCATTTGGACTGAAGCTTTCTTT
size: .
V: TRBV19
J: TRBJ1-1
D: .

CDR3: CASSFWTGDTGELFF
DNA: TGTGCCAGCAGTTTTTGGACAGGAGACACCGGGGAGCTGTTTTTT
size: .
V: TRBV28
J: TRBJ2-2
D: TRBD1

CDR3: CASSLEGIPSEQYF
DNA: TGCGCCAGCAGCTTGGAGGGGATACCTAGCGAGCAGTACTTC
size: .
V: TRBV5-1
J: TRBJ2-7
D: .

CDR3: CASSEPGTFDYGYTF
DNA: TGTGCCAGCAGTGAACCCGGGACATTTGACTATGGCTACACCTTC
size: .
V: TRBV6-1
J: TRBJ1-2
D: .

CDR3: CASSLDSNTEAFF
DNA: TGCGCCAGCAGCTTGGACAGCAACACTGAAGCTTTCTTT
size: .
V: TRBV5-1
J: TRBJ1-1
D: .

CDR3: CASGLVWGTRGPEAFF
DNA: TGTGCTAGTGGTTTGGTTTGGGGAACCAGGGGCCCTGAAGCTTTCTTT
size: .
V: TRBV12-5
J: TRBJ1-1
D: .

CDR3: CASSLDRTYEQYF
DNA: TGTGCCAGCAGTTTAGACAGAACCTACGAGCAGTACTTC
size: .
V: TRBV12-3/TRBV12-4
J: TRBJ2-7
D: .

CDR3: CASSPLRTGRGQETQYF
DNA: TGTGCCAGCAGTCCTCTTAGGACAGGGAGGGGTCAAGAGACCCAGTACTTC
size: .
V: TRBV6-6
J: TRBJ2-5
D: .

CDR3: CASSPTGYTEAFF
DNA: TGTGCCAGCTCACCGACAGGTTATACTGAAGCTTTCTTT
size: .
V: TRBV18
J: TRBJ1-1
D: .